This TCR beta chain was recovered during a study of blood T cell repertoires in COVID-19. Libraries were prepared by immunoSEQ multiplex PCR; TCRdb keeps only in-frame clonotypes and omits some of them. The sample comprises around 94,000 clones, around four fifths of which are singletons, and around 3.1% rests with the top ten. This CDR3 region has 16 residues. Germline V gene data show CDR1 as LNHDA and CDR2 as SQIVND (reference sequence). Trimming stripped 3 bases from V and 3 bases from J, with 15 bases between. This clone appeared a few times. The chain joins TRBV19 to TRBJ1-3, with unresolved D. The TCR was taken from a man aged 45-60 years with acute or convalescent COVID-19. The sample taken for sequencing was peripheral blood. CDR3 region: CASSIMTTRFGNTIYF. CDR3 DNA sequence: TGTGCCAGTAGTATTATGACAACGAGATTTGGAAACACCATATATTTT.